This T cell receptor beta chain derives from a study of T cells in Graves' hyperthyroidism and ophthalmopathy. Germline V gene data show CDR1 as LGHNA and CDR2 as YNFKEQ. The CDR3 extends over 16 amino acids. V dropped 0 bases and J dropped 3 bases, with 12 bases sitting between them. Regions amplified from RNA transcripts were the TCR beta CDR3 regions. Primed by the HTBI set, a first-round RT-PCR was run on the TCR CDR3. TCRdb re-called the multiplex PCR reads with MiXCR, one entry per CDR3 protein. Here the sample spans 500,000 to 600,000 distinct CDR3 sequences, just under 20% being singletons. Whole-study findings and limits: Expanded thyroid clonotypes (above 0.001) were mostly also found in blood.

With duration under 3 months, ophthalmopathy was active: Clinical Activity Score at least 3, NOSPECS at least 4. Orbital computed tomography, thyroid ultrasound, serum thyroxine and TRAb, and clinical symptoms together informed the diagnoses. Notes on this clonotype: Its antigen is unidentified.

The clonotype comes from a man aged 35 to 55 with Graves' ophthalmopathy. Specimen: blood. The V call is TRBV4-2, the J call TRBJ1-5, with TRBD1 as a possible D gene (6 bases). DNA for the CDR3: TGTGCCAGCAGCCAAGATCTAGGACAGCCCAATCAGCCCCAGCATTTT. This gives the protein CASSQDLGQPNQPQHF.